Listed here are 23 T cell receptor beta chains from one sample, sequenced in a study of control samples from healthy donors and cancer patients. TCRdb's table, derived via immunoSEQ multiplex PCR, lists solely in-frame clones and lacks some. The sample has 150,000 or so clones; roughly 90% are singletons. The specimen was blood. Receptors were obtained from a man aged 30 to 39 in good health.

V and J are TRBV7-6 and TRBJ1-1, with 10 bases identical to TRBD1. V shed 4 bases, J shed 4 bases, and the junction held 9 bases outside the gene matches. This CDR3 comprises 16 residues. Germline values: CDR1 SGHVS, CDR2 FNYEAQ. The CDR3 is CASSSRQGARGTEAFF. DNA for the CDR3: TGTGCCAGCAGCTCACGACAGGGGGCGCGGGGCACTGAAGCTTTCTTT.

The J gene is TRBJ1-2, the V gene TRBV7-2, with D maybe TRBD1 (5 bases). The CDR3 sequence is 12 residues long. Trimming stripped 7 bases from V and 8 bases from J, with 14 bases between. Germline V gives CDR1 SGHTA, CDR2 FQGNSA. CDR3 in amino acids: CASTVGVGGYTF. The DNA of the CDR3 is TGTGCCAGCACCGTGGGGGTAGGCGGCTACACCTTC.

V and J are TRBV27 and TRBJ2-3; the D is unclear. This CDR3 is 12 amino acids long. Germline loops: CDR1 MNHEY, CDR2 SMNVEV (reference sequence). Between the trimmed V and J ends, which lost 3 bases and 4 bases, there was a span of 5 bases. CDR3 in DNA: TGTGCCAGCAGTTTCGGAGCAGATACGCAGTATTTT. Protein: CASSFGADTQYF.

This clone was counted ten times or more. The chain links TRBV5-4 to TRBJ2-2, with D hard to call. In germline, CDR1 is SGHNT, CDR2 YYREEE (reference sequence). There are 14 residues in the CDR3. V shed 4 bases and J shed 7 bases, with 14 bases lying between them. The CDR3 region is CASSDKRWDGELFF. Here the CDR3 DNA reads TGTGCCAGCAGCGATAAAAGATGGGACGGGGAGCTGTTTTTT.

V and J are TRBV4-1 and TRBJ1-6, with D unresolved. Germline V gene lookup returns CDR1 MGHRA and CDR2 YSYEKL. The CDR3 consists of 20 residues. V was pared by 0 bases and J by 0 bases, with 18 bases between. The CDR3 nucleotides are TGCGCCAGCAGCCAAGATCAAGGACGTTCCGTTAGCTCCTATAATTCACCCCTCCACTTT. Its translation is CASSQDQGRSVSSYNSPLHF.

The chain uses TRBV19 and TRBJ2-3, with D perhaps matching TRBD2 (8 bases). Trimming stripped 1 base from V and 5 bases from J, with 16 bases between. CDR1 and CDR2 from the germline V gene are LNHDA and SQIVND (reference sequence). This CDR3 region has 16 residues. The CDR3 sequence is CASSIAGGGVRDTQYF. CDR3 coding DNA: TGTGCCAGTAGTATAGCGGGAGGGGGCGTGAGAGATACGCAGTATTTT.

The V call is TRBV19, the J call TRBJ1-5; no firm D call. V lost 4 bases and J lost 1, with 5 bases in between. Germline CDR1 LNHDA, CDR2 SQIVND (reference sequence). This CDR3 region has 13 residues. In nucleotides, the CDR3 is TGTGCCAGTAGTAGTCAGAGCAATCAGCCCCAGCATTTT. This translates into CASSSQSNQPQHF.

CDR3 bases: TGTGTCAGAAGCCCCAGGGGTAACACTGAAGCTTTCTTT. Residues: CVRSPRGNTEAFF. This sequence joins TRBV7-5 and TRBJ1-1; TRBD1, the table's D call, was not compared with the DNA. TRBV7-5 is a pseudogene locus. The CDR3 is 13 amino acids.

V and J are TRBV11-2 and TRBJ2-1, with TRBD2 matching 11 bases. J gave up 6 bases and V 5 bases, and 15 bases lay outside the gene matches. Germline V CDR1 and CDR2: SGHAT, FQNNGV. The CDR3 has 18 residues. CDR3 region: CASSVLGLADPFSNEQFF. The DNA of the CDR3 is TGTGCCAGCAGCGTGCTGGGACTAGCGGACCCATTCTCCAATGAGCAGTTCTTC.

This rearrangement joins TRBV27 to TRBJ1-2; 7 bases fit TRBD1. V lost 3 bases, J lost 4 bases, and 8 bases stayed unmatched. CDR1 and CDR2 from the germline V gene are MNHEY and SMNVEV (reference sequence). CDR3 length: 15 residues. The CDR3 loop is CASSFGPPGGYGYTF. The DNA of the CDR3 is TGTGCCAGCAGTTTTGGCCCGCCAGGGGGCTATGGCTACACCTTC.

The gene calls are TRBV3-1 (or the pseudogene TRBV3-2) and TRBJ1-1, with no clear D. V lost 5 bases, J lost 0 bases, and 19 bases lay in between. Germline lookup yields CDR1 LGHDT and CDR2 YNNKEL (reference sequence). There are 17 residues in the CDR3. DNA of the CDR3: TGTGCCAGCAGCGCCGGCCCGGTAGGTACCATGAACACTGAAGCTTTCTTT. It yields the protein CASSAGPVGTMNTEAFF.

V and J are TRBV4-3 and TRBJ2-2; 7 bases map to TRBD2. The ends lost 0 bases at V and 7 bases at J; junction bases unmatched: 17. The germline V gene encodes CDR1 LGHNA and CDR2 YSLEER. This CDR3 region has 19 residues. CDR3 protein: CASSQDGPGGARWIGELFF. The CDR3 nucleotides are TGCGCCAGCAGCCAAGATGGGCCGGGAGGCGCCAGATGGATCGGGGAGCTGTTTTTT.

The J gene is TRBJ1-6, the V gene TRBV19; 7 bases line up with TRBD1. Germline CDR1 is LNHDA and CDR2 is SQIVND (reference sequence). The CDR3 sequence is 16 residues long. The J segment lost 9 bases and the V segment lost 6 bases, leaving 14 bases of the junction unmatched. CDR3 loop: CASSHDRDSLSSPLHF. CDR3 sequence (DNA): TGTGCCAGTAGCCATGACCGGGACAGCCTCAGTTCACCCCTCCACTTT.

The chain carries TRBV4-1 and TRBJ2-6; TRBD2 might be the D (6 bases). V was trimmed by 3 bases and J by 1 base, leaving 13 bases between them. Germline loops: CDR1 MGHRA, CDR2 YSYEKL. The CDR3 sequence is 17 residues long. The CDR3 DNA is TGCGCCAGCAGCCAGCCCTCAGGGACTTCTGGGGCCAACGTCCTGACTTTC. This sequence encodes CASSQPSGTSGANVLTF.

The CDR3 DNA is TGTGCCAGCAGTCCACAGGTGTCCGGAAACACCATATATTTT. Encoded protein: CASSPQVSGNTIYF. This chain connects TRBV27 to TRBJ1-3; maybe TRBD1 (5 bases). Trimming cost V 5 bases and J 4 bases, with 12 bases left between them. Looked up from germline, CDR1 is MNHEY and CDR2 is SMNVEV (reference sequence). This CDR3 region has 14 residues.

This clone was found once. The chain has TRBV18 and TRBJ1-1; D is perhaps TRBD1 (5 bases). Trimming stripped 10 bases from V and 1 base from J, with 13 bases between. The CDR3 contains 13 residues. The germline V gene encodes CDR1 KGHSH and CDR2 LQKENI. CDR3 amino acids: CATSGEANTEAFF. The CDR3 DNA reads TGTGCCACCTCGGGGGAAGCGAACACTGAAGCTTTCTTT. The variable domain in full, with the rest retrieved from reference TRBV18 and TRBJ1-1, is NAGVMQNPRHLVRRRGQEARLRCSPMKGHSHVYWYRQLPEEGLKFMVYLQKENIIDESGMPKERFSAEFPKEGPSILRIQQVVRGDSAAYFCATSGEANTEAFFGQGTRLTVV.

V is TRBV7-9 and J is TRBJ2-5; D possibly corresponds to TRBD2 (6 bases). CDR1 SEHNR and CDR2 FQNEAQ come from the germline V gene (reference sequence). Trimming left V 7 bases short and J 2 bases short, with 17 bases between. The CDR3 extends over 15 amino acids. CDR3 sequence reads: CASTPGGGGQETQYF. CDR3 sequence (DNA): TGTGCCAGCACCCCCGGTGGAGGAGGGCAAGAGACCCAGTACTTC.

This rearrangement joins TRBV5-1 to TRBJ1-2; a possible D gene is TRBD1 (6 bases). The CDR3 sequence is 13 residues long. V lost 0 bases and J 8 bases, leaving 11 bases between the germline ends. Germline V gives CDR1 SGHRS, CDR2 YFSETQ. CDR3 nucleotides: TGCGCCAGCAGCTTGGGACAGGTTGCCGGCTACACCTTC. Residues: CASSLGQVAGYTF.

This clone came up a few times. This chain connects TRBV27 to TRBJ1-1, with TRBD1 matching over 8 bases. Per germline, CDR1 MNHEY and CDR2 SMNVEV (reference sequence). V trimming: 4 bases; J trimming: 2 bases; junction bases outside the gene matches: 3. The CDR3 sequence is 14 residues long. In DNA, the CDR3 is TGTGCCAGCAGTTCCGACAGGGGAAACACTGAAGCTTTCTTT. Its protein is CASSSDRGNTEAFF.

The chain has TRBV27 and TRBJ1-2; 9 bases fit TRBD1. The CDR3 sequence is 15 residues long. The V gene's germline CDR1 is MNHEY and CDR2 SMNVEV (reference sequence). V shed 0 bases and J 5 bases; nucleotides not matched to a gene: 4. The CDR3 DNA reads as TGTGCCAGCAGTTTATCGGTGACAGGGGGTTATGGCTACACCTTC. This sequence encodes CASSLSVTGGYGYTF.

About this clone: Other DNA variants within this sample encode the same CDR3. The CDR3 protein is CASSLNTGELFF. CDR3 sequence (DNA): TGTGCCAGCAGCCTCAATACCGGGGAGCTGTTTTTT. The chain joins TRBV3-1 (or the pseudogene TRBV3-2) to TRBJ2-2; no firm D call. The V end lost 4 bases, the J end lost 5 bases, and 5 bases lay between the germline ends. This CDR3 comprises 12 residues. The germline V gene encodes CDR1 LGHDT and CDR2 YNNKEL (reference sequence).

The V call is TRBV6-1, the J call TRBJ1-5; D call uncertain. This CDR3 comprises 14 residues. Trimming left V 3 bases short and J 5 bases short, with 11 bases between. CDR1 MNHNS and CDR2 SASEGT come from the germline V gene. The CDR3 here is CASSDRSQDQPQHF. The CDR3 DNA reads TGTGCCAGCAGTGACCGTAGCCAGGATCAGCCCCAGCATTTT.

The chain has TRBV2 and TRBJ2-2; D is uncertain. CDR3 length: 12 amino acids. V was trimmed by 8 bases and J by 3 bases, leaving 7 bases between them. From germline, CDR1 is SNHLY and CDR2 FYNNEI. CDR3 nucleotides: TGTGCCAGCTGTCCGGACACCGGGGAGCTGTTTTTT. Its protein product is CASCPDTGELFF.